This entry lists 14 T cell receptor beta chains sequenced from one sample in a study of a mutant IDH1 vaccine in newly diagnosed glioma. These receptors have no known antigen. Repertoires were generated with immunoSEQ multiplex PCR, while TCRdb's copy carries only in-frame clones and drops some. Here the sample spans some 34,000 clones, 90% being singletons. Described time point: week 47, end of study. With topical imiquimod, each dose of the vaccine consisted of 300 ug of mutant IDH1 20-mer peptide. Sequenced material: PBMCs, taken from a glioma patient whose treatment included an IDH1 peptide vaccine. The receptor set was obtained from a woman in her 40s with glioma.

The V and J genes are TRBV7-8 and TRBJ2-5; a possible D gene is TRBD2 (7 bases). Germline loops: CDR1 SGHVS, CDR2 FQNEAQ. The V and J ends lost 8 bases and 7 bases respectively, with 8 bases between them. There are 10 residues in the CDR3. The CDR3 region is CASGGATQYF. The CDR3 DNA is TGTGCCAGCGGGGGGGCGACCCAGTACTTC.

The chain employs TRBV2 and TRBJ1-2; D gene uncertain. CDR3 length equals 13 residues. V was clipped by 2 bases and J by 4 bases, with 8 bases between them. Germline lookup yields CDR1 SNHLY and CDR2 FYNNEI. The CDR3 sequence: CASSERGFYGYTF. The CDR3 region has the DNA TGTGCCAGCAGTGAACGAGGGTTCTATGGCTACACCTTC.

The rearrangement links TRBV27 to TRBJ1-2, with 9 bases aligning to TRBD1. CDR3 size: 15 residues. Per the germline V gene, CDR1 is MNHEY and CDR2 is SMNVEV (reference sequence). V lost 4 bases to trimming and J lost 1 base; unmatched junction nucleotides: 4. The CDR3, as DNA: TGTGCCAGCAGTTCCCGACAGGGGGTTAACTATGGCTACACCTTC. Translated: CASSSRQGVNYGYTF.

The V and J genes are TRBV6-5 and TRBJ2-2; D remains ambiguous. This CDR3 spans 11 amino acids. Trimming stripped 2 bases from V and 6 bases from J, with 1 base between. The germline V gene has CDR1 MNHEY and CDR2 SVGAGI. CDR3 protein: CASSYAGELFF. In nucleotides, the CDR3 is TGTGCCAGCAGTTACGCCGGGGAGCTGTTTTTT.

This clone occurred once. This rearrangement joins TRBV5-1 to TRBJ2-2; D is perhaps TRBD2 (6 bases). V lost 4 bases to trimming and J lost 2 bases, with 15 bases between them. There are 16 residues in the CDR3. The germline CDR1 and CDR2 sequences are SGHRS and YFSETQ. The CDR3 here is CASSPQPGLNTGELFF. The DNA for the CDR3 is TGCGCCAGCAGCCCACAGCCGGGACTTAACACCGGGGAGCTGTTTTTT.

This chain links TRBV30 with TRBJ1-4; D is unresolved. CDR3 length equals 13 residues. Trimming cost V 0 bases and J 8 bases, with 10 bases left between them. Germline V gives CDR1 GTSNPN, CDR2 SVGIG (reference sequence). As DNA, the CDR3 is TGTGCCTGGAGTGTACCAGCTCGGGAAAAACTGTTTTTT. Translating gives CAWSVPAREKLFF.

The chain carries TRBV4-3 and TRBJ1-4; D is uncertain. Germline lookup yields CDR1 LGHNA and CDR2 YSLEER. V gave up 0 bases and J gave up 10 bases, with 9 bases separating them. CDR3 length equals 13 residues. The CDR3 sequence: CASSQDCGRKLFF. The CDR3 DNA is TGCGCCAGCAGCCAAGATTGCGGAAGAAAACTGTTTTTT.

The V gene is TRBV18, the J gene TRBJ1-5; 9 bases align to TRBD1. Germline CDR1 and CDR2: KGHSH and LQKENI. The junction had 0 bases not matched to a gene; V was cut back by 1 base and J by 8 bases. There are 13 residues in the CDR3. The CDR3 here is CASSPRQGEPQHF. The CDR3 bases are TGTGCCAGCTCACCACGACAGGGGGAGCCCCAGCATTTT.

The V and J genes are TRBV27 and TRBJ2-7; TRBD1 might be the D (5 bases). V lost 2 bases and J lost 3, with 17 bases in between. The CDR3 loop spans 16 amino acids. CDR1 is MNHEY, CDR2 SMNVEV, per germline (reference sequence). CDR3 in DNA: TGTGCCAGCAGTTTAAGGCAGGGATCAAGGCACTACGAGCAGTACTTC. Translation gives CASSLRQGSRHYEQYF.

V is TRBV5-1 and J is TRBJ2-7; the match to TRBD1 covers 7 bases. V trimming: 3 bases; J trimming: 4 bases; junction bases outside the gene matches: 4. CDR3 length: 13 residues. Germline V gene lookup returns CDR1 SGHRS and CDR2 YFSETQ. In DNA, the CDR3 is TGCGCCAGCAGCTACGGACAGGCTTACGAGCAGTACTTC. Protein sequence: CASSYGQAYEQYF. Full variable domain (remainder filled in from reference TRBV5-1 and TRBJ2-7): KAGVTQTPRYLIKTRGQQVTLSCSPISGHRSVSWYQQTPGQGLQFLFEYFSETQRNKGNFPGRFSGRQFSNSRSEMNVSTLELGDSALYLCASSYGQAYEQYFGPGTRLTVT.

This rearrangement joins TRBV30 to TRBJ2-2; D not resolved. This CDR3 is 13 amino acids long. The V gene's germline CDR1 is GTSNPN and CDR2 SVGIG (reference sequence). The DNA of the CDR3 is TGTGCTTCGGGCCGTCAGAACACCGGGGAGCTGTTTTTT. The encoded protein is CASGRQNTGELFF. Full variable domain (remainder filled in from reference TRBV30 and TRBJ2-2): SQTIHQWPATLVQPVGSPLSLECTVEGTSNPNLYWYRQAAGRGLQLLFYSVGIGQISSEVPQNLSASRPQDRQFILSSKKLLLSDSGFYLCASGRQNTGELFFGEGSRLTVL.

The rearrangement joins TRBV7-9 to TRBJ2-7; D remains unclear. Trimming stripped 5 bases from V and 5 bases from J, with 16 bases between. Germline assignment: CDR1 SEHNR and CDR2 FQNEAQ (reference sequence). The CDR3 runs 14 residues. CDR3 nucleotide sequence: TGTGCCAGCAGCCCCGGACGGCGGCTTAACGAGCAGTACTTC. This gives the protein CASSPGRRLNEQYF.

The V and J genes are TRBV6-5 and TRBJ2-7; 8 positions agree with TRBD1. The trim removed 6 bases at V and 0 bases at J, leaving 1 base unmatched. Germline V CDR1 and CDR2: MNHEY, SVGAGI. CDR3 length: 13 amino acids. Here the CDR3 reads CASRGTGSYEQYF. CDR3 DNA: TGTGCCAGCAGGGGGACAGGCTCCTACGAGCAGTACTTC.

The V call is TRBV27, the J call TRBJ2-7; 8 bases are shared with TRBD2. The CDR3 is 16 amino acids. Germline trimming cut 5 bases from V and 0 bases from J; bases unmatched to any gene: 9. The germline V gene has CDR1 MNHEY and CDR2 SMNVEV (reference sequence). CDR3 in DNA: TGTGCCAGCAGTCCGCGGGAGGACACCAACTCCTACGAGCAGTACTTC. Translation gives CASSPREDTNSYEQYF.